This record covers a single T cell receptor beta chain. The CDR3 length is 16 residues. Germline-derived CDR1 and CDR2 are MNHEY and SMNVEV (reference sequence). V gave up 5 bases and J gave up 8 bases; unmatched junction bases: 11. Authors' data handling: Amplification from reference gene primers served as the basis for estimated nucleated cell counts. Assay used: immunoSEQ multiplex PCR; TCRdb lists only in-frame clones, some missing. That table furnishes V, J and clone size, whereas the DNA furnished D and trimming. This sample carries about 190,000 clones, 75% to 95% of them seen once, and the ten largest clones take 0.5% to 0.65%. This entry belongs to a study of blood T cell repertoires in COVID-19. For the study at large: The United States, Italy and Spain provided the acute and convalescent COVID-19 samples. Sample material is recorded as cDNA or gDNA derived from T cells, B-cell-depleted T cells, or PBMCs.

Material: peripheral blood. The TCR was taken from a man between 50 and 59 years old with acute or convalescent COVID-19. V is TRBV27 and J is TRBJ2-1, with TRBD2 identical over 11 bases. In DNA form, the CDR3 reads TGTGCCAGCAGTAAAATCGGACTAGCGGGTTTCGATGAGCAGTTCTTC. Its translation is CASSKIGLAGFDEQFF.